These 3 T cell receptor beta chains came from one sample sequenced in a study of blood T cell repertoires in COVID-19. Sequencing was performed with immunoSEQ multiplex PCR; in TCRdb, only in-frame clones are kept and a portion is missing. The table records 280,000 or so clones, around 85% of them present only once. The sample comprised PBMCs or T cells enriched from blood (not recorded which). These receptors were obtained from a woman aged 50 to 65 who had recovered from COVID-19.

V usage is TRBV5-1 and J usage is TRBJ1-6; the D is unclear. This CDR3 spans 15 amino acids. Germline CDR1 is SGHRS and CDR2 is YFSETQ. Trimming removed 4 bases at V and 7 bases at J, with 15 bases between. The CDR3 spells CASSHSGLGNSPLHF. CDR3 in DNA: TGCGCCAGCAGCCACAGTGGGTTGGGCAATTCACCCCTCCACTTT.

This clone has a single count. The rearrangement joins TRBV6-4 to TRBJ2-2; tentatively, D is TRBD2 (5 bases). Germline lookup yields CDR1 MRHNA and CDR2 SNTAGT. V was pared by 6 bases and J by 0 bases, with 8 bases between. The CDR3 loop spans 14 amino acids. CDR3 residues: CASRADPNTGELFF. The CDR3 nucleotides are TGTGCCAGCAGAGCGGACCCGAACACCGGGGAGCTGTTTTTT.

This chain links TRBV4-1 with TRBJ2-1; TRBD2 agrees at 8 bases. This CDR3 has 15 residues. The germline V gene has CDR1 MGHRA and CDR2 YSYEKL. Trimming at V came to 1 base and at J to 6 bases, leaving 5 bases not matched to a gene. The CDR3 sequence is CASSQVGGRPNEQFF. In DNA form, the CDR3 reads TGCGCCAGCAGCCAAGTGGGCGGGAGGCCCAATGAGCAGTTCTTC.